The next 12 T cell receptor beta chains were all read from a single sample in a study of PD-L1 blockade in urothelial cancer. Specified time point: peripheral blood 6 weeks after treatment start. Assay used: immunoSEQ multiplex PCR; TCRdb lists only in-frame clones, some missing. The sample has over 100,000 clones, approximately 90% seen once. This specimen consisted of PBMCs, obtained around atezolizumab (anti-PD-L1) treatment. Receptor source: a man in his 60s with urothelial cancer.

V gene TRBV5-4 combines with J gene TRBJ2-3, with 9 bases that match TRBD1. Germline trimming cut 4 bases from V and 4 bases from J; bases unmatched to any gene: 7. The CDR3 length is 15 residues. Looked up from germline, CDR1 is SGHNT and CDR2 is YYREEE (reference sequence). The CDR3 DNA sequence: TGTGCCAGCAGCAACCGGGACAGGGAATCAGATACGCAGTATTTT. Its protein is CASSNRDRESDTQYF.

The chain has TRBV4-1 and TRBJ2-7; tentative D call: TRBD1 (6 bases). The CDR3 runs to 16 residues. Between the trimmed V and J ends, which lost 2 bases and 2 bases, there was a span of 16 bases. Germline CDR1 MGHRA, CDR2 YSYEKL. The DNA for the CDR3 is TGCGCCAGCAGCCAACCTGCCGGGACACCACCCTACGAGCAGTACTTC. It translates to CASSQPAGTPPYEQYF.

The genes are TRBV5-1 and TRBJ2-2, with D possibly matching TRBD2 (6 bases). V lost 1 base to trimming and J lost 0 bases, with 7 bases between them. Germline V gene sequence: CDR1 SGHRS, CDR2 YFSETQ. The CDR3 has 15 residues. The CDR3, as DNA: TGCGCCAGCAGCTTGTGGGGGGCGAACACCGGGGAGCTGTTTTTT. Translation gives CASSLWGANTGELFF.

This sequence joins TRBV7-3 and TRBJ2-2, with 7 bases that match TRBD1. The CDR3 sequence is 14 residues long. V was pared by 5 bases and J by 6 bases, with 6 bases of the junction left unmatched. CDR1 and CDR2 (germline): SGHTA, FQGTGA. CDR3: CASSGRTGAGELFF. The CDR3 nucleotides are TGTGCCAGCAGCGGGCGGACAGGAGCCGGGGAGCTGTTTTTT.

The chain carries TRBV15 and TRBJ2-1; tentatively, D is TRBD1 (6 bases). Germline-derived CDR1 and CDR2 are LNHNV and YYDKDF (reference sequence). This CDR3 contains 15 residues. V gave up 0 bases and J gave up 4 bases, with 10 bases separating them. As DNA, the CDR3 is TGTGCCACCAGCAGAGACAGGGGTTTATACAATGAGCAGTTCTTC. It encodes CATSRDRGLYNEQFF. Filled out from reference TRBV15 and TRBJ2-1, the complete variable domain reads DAMVIQNPRYQVTQFGKPVTLSCSQTLNHNVMYWYQQKSSQAPKLLFHYYDKDFNNEADTPDNFQSRRPNTSFCFLDIRSPGLGDTAMYLCATSRDRGLYNEQFFGPGTRLTVL.

The CDR3 loop reads CASGLAGLETQYF. CDR3 in DNA: TGTGCCAGCGGACTAGCGGGTCTAGAGACCCAGTACTTC. The chain carries TRBV7-2 and TRBJ2-5; 11 nucleotides agree with TRBD2. This CDR3 is 13 amino acids long. Germline trimming cut 8 bases from V and 4 bases from J; bases unmatched to any gene: 3. The germline V gene has CDR1 SGHTA and CDR2 FQGNSA.

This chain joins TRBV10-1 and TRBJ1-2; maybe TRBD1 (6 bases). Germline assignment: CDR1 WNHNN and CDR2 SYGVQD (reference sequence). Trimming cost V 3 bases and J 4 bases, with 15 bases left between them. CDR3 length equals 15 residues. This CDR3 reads CASSDPQGTVYGYTF. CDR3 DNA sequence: TGCGCCAGCAGTGACCCTCAGGGGACCGTCTATGGCTACACCTTC.

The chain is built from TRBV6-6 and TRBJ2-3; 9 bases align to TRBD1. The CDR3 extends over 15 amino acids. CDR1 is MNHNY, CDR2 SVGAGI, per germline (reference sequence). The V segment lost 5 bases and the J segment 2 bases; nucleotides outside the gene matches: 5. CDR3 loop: CASSGWTGDTDTQYF. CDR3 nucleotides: TGTGCCAGCAGTGGCTGGACAGGGGACACAGATACGCAGTATTTT.

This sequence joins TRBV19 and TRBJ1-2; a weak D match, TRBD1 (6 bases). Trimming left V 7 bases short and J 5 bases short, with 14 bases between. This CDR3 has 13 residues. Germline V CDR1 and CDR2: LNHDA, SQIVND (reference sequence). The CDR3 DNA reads TGTGCCAGTACAAACAGGGTTGAGTATGGCTACACCTTC. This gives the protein CASTNRVEYGYTF.

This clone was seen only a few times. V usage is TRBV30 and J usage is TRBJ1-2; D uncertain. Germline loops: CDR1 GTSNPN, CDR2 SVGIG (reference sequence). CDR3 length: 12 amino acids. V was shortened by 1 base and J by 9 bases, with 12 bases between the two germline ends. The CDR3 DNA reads TGTGCCTGGAGTGCACAGTCTGGAAGCTACACCTTC. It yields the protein CAWSAQSGSYTF.

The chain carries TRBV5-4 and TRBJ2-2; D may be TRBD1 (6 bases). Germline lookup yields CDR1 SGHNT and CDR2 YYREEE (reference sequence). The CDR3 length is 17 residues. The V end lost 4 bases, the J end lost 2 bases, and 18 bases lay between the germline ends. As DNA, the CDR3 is TGTGCCAGCAGCCGCGCACAGGGAAGGATAAACACCGGGGAGCTGTTTTTT. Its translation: CASSRAQGRINTGELFF.

For the CDR3, the DNA is TGCGCCAGCAGCTTGGAAGGGTCAGGGTGGGCAGATACGCAGTATTTT. It is translated as CASSLEGSGWADTQYF. J is TRBJ2-3 and V is TRBV5-1; the D gene is possibly TRBD1 (5 bases). V was cut by 0 bases and J by 4 bases, with 15 bases left in between. The CDR3 is 16 residues long. CDR1 and CDR2 from the germline V gene are SGHRS and YFSETQ.